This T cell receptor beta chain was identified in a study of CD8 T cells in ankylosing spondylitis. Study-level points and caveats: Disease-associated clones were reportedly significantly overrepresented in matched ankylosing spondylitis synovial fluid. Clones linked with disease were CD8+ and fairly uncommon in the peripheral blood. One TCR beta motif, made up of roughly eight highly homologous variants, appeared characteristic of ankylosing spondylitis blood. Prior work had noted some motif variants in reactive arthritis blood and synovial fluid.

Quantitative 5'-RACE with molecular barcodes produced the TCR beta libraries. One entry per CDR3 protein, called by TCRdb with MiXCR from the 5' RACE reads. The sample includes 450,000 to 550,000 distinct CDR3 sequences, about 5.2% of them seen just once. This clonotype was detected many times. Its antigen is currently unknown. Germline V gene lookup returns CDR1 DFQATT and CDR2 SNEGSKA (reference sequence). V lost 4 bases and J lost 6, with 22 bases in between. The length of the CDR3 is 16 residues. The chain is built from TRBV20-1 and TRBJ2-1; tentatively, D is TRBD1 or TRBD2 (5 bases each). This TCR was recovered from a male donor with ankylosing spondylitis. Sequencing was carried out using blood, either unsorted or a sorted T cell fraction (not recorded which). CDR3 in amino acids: CSANTIRGRASNEQFF. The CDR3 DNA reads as TGCAGTGCTAATACCATTCGGGGACGGGCTTCCAATGAGCAGTTCTTC.